This T cell receptor (beta chain) originates from a study of T cell responses to AZD1222 COVID-19 vaccine. Whole-study results and caveats: Regions 160-218 and 743-854 dominated among vaccine-associated CD4 TCRs spanning spike. Females outnumbered males among donors, who were mostly white British; clonal diversity was possibly underestimated.

Trimming cost V 7 bases and J 9 bases; bases outside gene matches: 7. Germline CDR1 is LNHDA and CDR2 is SQIVND (reference sequence). CDR3 length equals 13 residues. Libraries were prepared by immunoSEQ multiplex PCR; TCRdb keeps only in-frame clonotypes and omits some of them. The data contain some 150,000 clones, 88% of them singletons. With regard to this clone: Its specificity is unknown.

The sequences come from peripheral blood, collected 28 days after the second dose of the MenACWY control vaccine. This TCR was sampled from an adult who received the MenACWY meningococcal vaccine as a control. This chain joins TRBV19 and TRBJ2-1, with TRBD1 identical over 9 bases. The CDR3 DNA reads TGTGCCAGTACCCCACAGGGGGCGGGTGAGCAGTTCTTC. Its translation is CASTPQGAGEQFF. The variable domain in full, completed from reference TRBV19 and TRBJ2-1, reads DGGITQSPKYLFRKEGQNVTLSCEQNLNHDAMYWYRQDPGQGLRLIYYSQIVNDFQKGDIAEGYSVSREKKESFPLTVTSAQKNPTAFYLCASTPQGAGEQFFGPGTRLTVL.